This T cell receptor beta chain was sequenced for a study of T cells in Graves' hyperthyroidism and ophthalmopathy. Overall study results and limits: A model built on 13 V-J features separated ophthalmopathy from stable hyperthyroidism.

This clonotype showed up many times. Its antigen remains unknown. The length of the CDR3 is 14 residues. V dropped 4 bases and J dropped 4 bases, with 11 bases sitting between them. Germline CDR1 reads MNHNS; CDR2 reads SASEGT. Amplified TCR beta CDR3 regions derived from RNA transcripts. The primer set for the first-round RT-PCR of the TCR CDR3 was HTBI. TCRdb analysed the multiplex PCR reads with MiXCR anew, one entry per CDR3 protein. The data show about 260,000 distinct CDR3 sequences, with about 17% seen just once and 28% held by the top ten. The V gene is TRBV6-1, the J gene TRBJ1-3, with TRBD1 as a possible D gene (6 bases). Sequencing was carried out using blood. This receptor was identified in a woman aged 18 to 35 with Graves' ophthalmopathy. The CDR3 DNA is TGTGCCAGCAGTGTTAAGGGGGAGGGAAACACCATATATTTT. This gives the protein CASSVKGEGNTIYF.